These 30 T cell receptor beta chains originate from one sample sequenced in a study of identical twins. From the 5' RACE reads, TCRdb called clonotypes with MiXCR, one entry per CDR3 protein. The sample shows 500,000 to 600,000 distinct CDR3 sequences, 22% of them seen only once. This sample was also put to use in a study of T cells expressing NK-cell markers.

The sequenced sample consisted of CD4+ T cells sorted from blood. These receptors all stem from a young woman in good health.

This chain uses TRBV4-2 with TRBJ2-1; TRBD2 matches 8 bases. This CDR3 has 18 amino acids. The V gene's germline CDR1 is LGHNA and CDR2 YNFKEQ. Losses at the gene ends were 0 bases for V and 4 bases for J; bases not matched to a gene: 11. The CDR3 coding sequence is TGTGCCAGCAGCCAAGAGACGGACGGCGGGGGGCCTTACAATGAGCAGTTCTTC. Protein sequence: CASSQETDGGGPYNEQFF.

This clonotype was recorded at least ten times. This rearrangement joins TRBV12-5 to TRBJ2-2; a weak D match, TRBD1 (5 bases). Germline CDR1 is LGHNT and CDR2 is FRNRAP. Trimming removed 4 bases at V and 3 bases at J, with 15 bases between. This CDR3 has 16 residues. CDR3 region: CASGSTVRVDTGELFF. The DNA of the CDR3 is TGTGCTAGTGGTTCGACCGTCAGGGTAGACACCGGGGAGCTGTTTTTT. Full variable domain (rest looked up from reference TRBV12-5 and TRBJ2-2): DARVTQTPRHKVTEMGQEVTMRCQPILGHNTVFWYRQTMMQGLELLAYFRNRAPLDDSGMPKDRFSAEMPDATLATLKIQPSEPRDSAVYFCASGSTVRVDTGELFFGEGSRLTVL.

The gene calls are TRBV3-1 and TRBJ2-1; TRBD2 matches at 11 bases. The V and J ends lost 3 bases and 10 bases, in that order; junction bases with no gene match: 14. The V gene's germline CDR1 is LGHDT and CDR2 YNNKEL (reference sequence). The CDR3 is 17 amino acids. DNA of the CDR3: TGTGCCAGCAGCCAGGGGGTTAGCGGGGGGGCCATAATCGAGCAGTTCTTC. This encodes CASSQGVSGGAIIEQFF.

This rearrangement joins TRBV5-1 to TRBJ1-1; D remains ambiguous. This CDR3 has 14 amino acids. Per the germline V gene, CDR1 is SGHRS and CDR2 is YFSETQ. V shed 0 bases and J shed 1 base, with 7 bases lying between them. As DNA, the CDR3 is TGCGCCAGCAGCTTGGCTGGGTGGAACACTGAAGCTTTCTTT. Its translation: CASSLAGWNTEAFF.

V is TRBV7-9 and J is TRBJ2-5, with TRBD2 as a possible D gene (6 bases). Germline V CDR1 and CDR2: SEHNR, FQNEAQ (reference sequence). The CDR3 loop spans 15 amino acids. Deletions cut 1 base from V and 4 bases from J, with 13 bases between. The CDR3 DNA is TGTGCCAGCAGCTTAGTGGAGGGTTGGGCAGAGACCCAGTACTTC. It translates to CASSLVEGWAETQYF.

This clonotype has more than one count but fewer than ten. The chain uses TRBV12-3 or TRBV12-4 and TRBJ2-3; a weak D match, TRBD1 (5 bases). There are 16 residues in the CDR3. The V and J ends lost 5 bases and 0 bases respectively, with 15 bases between them. CDR3 DNA: TGTGCCAGCAGTCCCAGGACATGGTATAGCACAGATACGCAGTATTTT. This sequence encodes CASSPRTWYSTDTQYF.

This clonotype was seen only a few times. The J gene is TRBJ2-5, the V gene TRBV7-3; D call uncertain. From germline, CDR1 is SGHTA and CDR2 FQGTGA. CDR3 length equals 13 residues. V was pared by 5 bases and J by 5 bases, with 12 bases between. CDR3 DNA sequence: TGTGCCAGCAGCCACGATCTGTGGGAGACCCAGTACTTC. This translates into CASSHDLWETQYF.

This chain connects TRBV5-1 to TRBJ2-6, with D unclear. V lost 2 bases and J 0 bases, leaving 6 bases between the germline ends. The CDR3 extends over 15 amino acids. Germline CDR1 reads SGHRS; CDR2 reads YFSETQ. This CDR3 reads CASSLPSSGANVLTF. The CDR3 nucleotides read TGCGCCAGCAGCTTACCCAGCTCTGGGGCCAACGTCCTGACTTTC.

The rearrangement links TRBV5-1 to TRBJ2-1; 8 positions agree with TRBD1. Trimming took 4 bases from V and 8 from J; bases not matched to a gene: 5. Germline lookup yields CDR1 SGHRS and CDR2 YFSETQ. The CDR3 spans 13 residues. CDR3 nucleotide sequence: TGCGCCAGCAGCGAGACAGGGGCAGATGAGCAGTTCTTC. Its translation is CASSETGADEQFF.

The table lists this clonotype with a few counts. The V and J genes are TRBV20-1 and TRBJ1-6; a possible D gene is TRBD1 (6 bases). V was trimmed by 1 base and J by 5 bases, leaving 24 bases between them. The CDR3 extends over 19 amino acids. CDR1 and CDR2 from the germline V gene are DFQATT and SNEGSKA (reference sequence). The CDR3, as DNA: TGCAGTGCTAGAGGGGTTGTTGGGCAGGGGACTGCTAATAATTCACCCCTCCACTTT. Its translation: CSARGVVGQGTANNSPLHF.

Only a few counts were recorded for this clonotype. The chain couples TRBV6-5 to TRBJ2-7; D possibly matches TRBD1 or TRBD2 (5 bases each). With 6 bases removed from V and 5 bases from J, the gap between germline ends came to 17 bases. CDR1 MNHEY and CDR2 SVGAGI come from the germline V gene. The CDR3 extends over 14 amino acids. CDR3 sequence: CASRLAFGGDEQYF. The CDR3 DNA reads TGTGCCAGCAGACTCGCATTTGGGGGAGACGAGCAGTACTTC.

This clonotype was seen a few times. In nucleotides, the CDR3 is TGCGCCAGCAGATCTACGACCAGCTCTGGGGCCAACGTCCTGACTTTC. Translation gives CASRSTTSSGANVLTF. The chain uses TRBV5-1 and TRBJ2-6; D ambiguous. CDR1 and CDR2 (germline): SGHRS, YFSETQ. V was pared by 5 bases and J by 0 bases, with 12 bases between. CDR3 length equals 16 residues.

This clonotype was seen at least ten times. The V gene is TRBV6-2 or TRBV6-3, the J gene TRBJ2-1; no clear D gene. Germline CDR1 is MNHEY and CDR2 is SVGEGT. V gave up 7 bases and J gave up 9 bases, with 10 bases separating them. The CDR3 is 11 amino acids. CDR3 protein: CASNDRAEQFF. The CDR3 bases are TGTGCCAGCAACGACCGGGCTGAGCAGTTCTTC.

V usage is TRBV9 and J usage is TRBJ2-2; D not certain. The CDR3 covers 15 residues. Trimming removed 0 bases from V and 5 bases from J, with 11 bases in between. CDR1 is SGDLS and CDR2 is YYNGEE in the germline V gene. This CDR3 is CASSVARPGTGELFF. CDR3 DNA sequence: TGTGCCAGCAGCGTAGCTCGGCCAGGTACCGGGGAGCTGTTTTTT.

This clonotype was counted a few times. The V call is TRBV6-2 or TRBV6-3, the J call TRBJ2-7, with D possibly matching TRBD2 (6 bases). The CDR3 has 14 amino acids. Per the germline V gene, CDR1 is MNHEY and CDR2 is SVGEGT. Trimming removed 0 bases at V and 3 bases at J, with 9 bases between. The CDR3 loop is CASSYSGLRYEQYF. DNA of the CDR3: TGTGCCAGCAGTTACTCGGGACTCCGCTACGAGCAGTACTTC.

This clonotype was counted only a few times. The genes are TRBV7-2 and TRBJ1-4, with 8 bases identical to TRBD1. CDR1 and CDR2 from the germline V gene are SGHTA and FQGNSA. J lost 7 bases, V lost 5 bases, and 6 bases had no gene match. The CDR3 is 14 amino acids. CDR3 protein: CASSQTGAGEKLFF. For the CDR3, the DNA is TGTGCCAGCAGCCAGACAGGGGCGGGTGAAAAACTGTTTTTT.

In its sample, this clonotype was seen many times. V and J are TRBV3-1 and TRBJ1-1; perhaps TRBD1 as D (6 bases). The V end was cut by 1 base, the J end by 1 base, with 7 bases between. The CDR3 is 14 amino acids. The germline V gene has CDR1 LGHDT and CDR2 YNNKEL (reference sequence). The CDR3 DNA reads TGTGCCAGCAGCCAAGTAGGGGGGAACACTGAAGCTTTCTTT. This gives the protein CASSQVGGNTEAFF.

This clonotype showed up just a few times. V usage is TRBV7-2 and J usage is TRBJ2-3, with D possibly matching TRBD1 (5 bases). V shed 5 bases and J shed 8 bases, with 14 bases lying between them. The CDR3 runs to 13 residues. Germline values: CDR1 SGHTA, CDR2 FQGNSA. The CDR3 DNA reads as TGTGCCAGCAGCCTGAGTACGCAGGGTACGCAGTATTTT. Its protein product is CASSLSTQGTQYF.

J is TRBJ2-3 and V is TRBV27; D is unresolved. Germline CDR1 is MNHEY and CDR2 is SMNVEV (reference sequence). V dropped 5 bases and J dropped 0 bases, with 15 bases sitting between them. The CDR3 has 16 amino acids. The CDR3 spells CASSPFGSPSTDTQYF. The CDR3 DNA follows: TGTGCCAGCAGTCCTTTCGGGTCTCCAAGCACAGATACGCAGTATTTT.

This clonotype was seen a few times. CDR3 sequence reads: CASSLPVYTGELFF. Written as DNA, the CDR3 is TGTGCCAGCAGTTTACCCGTATACACCGGGGAGCTGTTTTTT. The rearrangement joins TRBV12-3 or TRBV12-4 to TRBJ2-2; D call uncertain. The V and J ends lost 2 bases and 3 bases respectively, with 7 bases between them. The CDR3 loop spans 14 amino acids.

The CDR3 reads CASSPGLAGLDTQYF. In nucleotides, the CDR3 is TGTGCCAGCTCACCAGGGCTAGCGGGATTAGATACGCAGTATTTT. The V call is TRBV18, the J call TRBJ2-3; TRBD2 matches at 9 bases. The CDR3 totals 15 residues. The germline V gene has CDR1 KGHSH and CDR2 LQKENI. V lost 2 bases and J lost 5; bases outside the gene matches: 5.

The chain links TRBV20-1 to TRBJ2-3; 11 bases match TRBD2. The CDR3 has 14 residues. Germline lookup yields CDR1 DFQATT and CDR2 SNEGSKA (reference sequence). With 4 bases clipped from V and 3 bases from J, the junction kept 3 bases outside the gene matches. The CDR3 region has the DNA TGCAGTGCTAACCTAGCGGGGGGTACAGATACGCAGTATTTT. Translating it yields CSANLAGGTDTQYF.

The V call is TRBV6-1, the J call TRBJ2-7; a possible D gene is TRBD1 (5 bases). The V end was cut by 6 bases, the J end by 4 bases, with 10 bases between. In germline, CDR1 is MNHNS, CDR2 SASEGT. This CDR3 region has 12 residues. The CDR3 protein is CASRLGLYEQYF. DNA for the CDR3: TGTGCCAGCAGACTGGGGCTATACGAGCAGTACTTC.

This clonotype was seen more than once but under ten times. The CDR3, as DNA: TGTGCCAGCAGCCGACTTGAAGCGGGGGGGCCATATACGCAGTATTTT. It is translated as CASSRLEAGGPYTQYF. This chain joins TRBV6-1 and TRBJ2-3; TRBD2 matches 10 bases. CDR1 is MNHNS, CDR2 SASEGT, per germline. The junction had 13 bases not matched to a gene; V was cut back by 6 bases and J by 7 bases. The CDR3 consists of 16 residues.

CDR3 protein: CASSLDRESEQYF. CDR3 nucleotides: TGCGCCAGCAGCCTGGACAGGGAATCCGAGCAGTACTTC. The J gene is TRBJ2-7, the V gene TRBV4-3, with 8 bases matching TRBD1. This CDR3 has 13 amino acids. V shed 4 bases, J shed 6 bases, and the junction held 5 bases outside the gene matches. The germline gives CDR1 LGHNA, CDR2 YSLEER.

This clonotype has a handful of counts. The chain recombines TRBV29-1 with TRBJ1-1; D gene unclear. CDR3 length equals 13 residues. The germline CDR1 and CDR2 sequences are SQVTM and ANQGSEA. Trimming stripped 4 bases from V and 1 base from J, with 10 bases between. The CDR3 bases are TGCAGCGTTGGCTGGACCGCGAACACTGAAGCTTTCTTT. Encoded protein: CSVGWTANTEAFF. The full variable domain, with the rest looked up from reference TRBV29-1 and TRBJ1-1, is SAVISQKPSRDICQRGTSLTIQCQVDSQVTMMFWYRQQPGQSLTLIATANQGSEATYESGFVIDKFPISRPNLTFSTLTVSNMSPEDSSIYLCSVGWTANTEAFFGQGTRLTVV.

This rearrangement joins TRBV6-5 to TRBJ1-1, with D perhaps matching TRBD1 (5 bases). This CDR3 spans 10 amino acids. Germline V gene sequence: CDR1 MNHEY, CDR2 SVGAGI. The V and J ends lost 10 bases and 5 bases respectively, with 8 bases between them. The CDR3 DNA reads as TGTGCCACGGGGGAAACTGAAGCTTTCTTT. Residues: CATGETEAFF.

The V call is TRBV20-1, the J call TRBJ2-3; 12 nucleotides match TRBD2. There are 16 residues in the CDR3. The ends lost 1 base at V and 6 bases at J; junction bases unmatched: 8. Germline assignment: CDR1 DFQATT and CDR2 SNEGSKA (reference sequence). The CDR3, as DNA: TGCAGTGCTAGAGGGCCTAGCGGGGGGGCGAGGGATACGCAGTATTTT. This gives the protein CSARGPSGGARDTQYF.

The chain carries TRBV7-7 and TRBJ2-3; either TRBD1 or TRBD2 may supply D (6 bases each). This CDR3 has 15 amino acids. Trimming removed 3 bases from V and 4 bases from J, with 14 bases in between. From germline, CDR1 is SSHAT and CDR2 FNYEAQ (reference sequence). The CDR3 loop reads CASSFLGGPSDTQYF. CDR3 sequence (DNA): TGTGCCAGCAGCTTTTTGGGGGGCCCCTCAGATACGCAGTATTTT.

This clonotype was seen a handful of times. The chain couples TRBV29-1 to TRBJ2-5; D is undetermined. The CDR3 extends over 15 amino acids. The germline V gene has CDR1 SQVTM and CDR2 ANQGSEA. V shed 0 bases and J shed 3 bases, with 14 bases lying between them. CDR3 loop: CSVEDRRGLEETQYF. CDR3 DNA sequence: TGCAGCGTTGAAGATCGTAGAGGTCTTGAAGAGACCCAGTACTTC.